This T cell receptor beta chain was profiled in a study of T cell responses to AZD1222 COVID-19 vaccine. Profiling relied on immunoSEQ multiplex PCR, and the TCRdb table lists in-frame clones only, not all of them. The sample lists 100,000 to 140,000 clones; about 92% were seen once. This CDR3 region has 12 residues. Looked up from germline, CDR1 is WSHSY and CDR2 is SAAADI. Deletions cut 6 bases from V and 1 base from J, with 6 bases between. This chain joins TRBV10-2 and TRBJ2-5; D is ambiguous. The origin of this receptor is an adult who received the AZD1222 COVID-19 vaccine. This specimen consisted of peripheral blood, obtained 28 days after the second AZD1222 dose. CDR3 DNA: TGCGCCAGCAGAGGGTTCCAAGAGACCCAGTACTTC. This encodes CASRGFQETQYF.